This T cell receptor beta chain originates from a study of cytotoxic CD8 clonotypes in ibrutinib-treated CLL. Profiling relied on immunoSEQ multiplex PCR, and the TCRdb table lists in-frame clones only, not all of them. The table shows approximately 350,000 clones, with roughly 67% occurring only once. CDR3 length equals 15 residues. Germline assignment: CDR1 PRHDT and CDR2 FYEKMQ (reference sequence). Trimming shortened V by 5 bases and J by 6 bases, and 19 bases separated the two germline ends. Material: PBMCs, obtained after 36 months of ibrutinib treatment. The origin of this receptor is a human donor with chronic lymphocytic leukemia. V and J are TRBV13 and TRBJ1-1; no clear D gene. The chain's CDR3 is CASSPGVRGYSEAFF. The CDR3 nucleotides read TGTGCCAGCAGCCCCGGGGTTAGAGGGTATTCTGAAGCTTTCTTT.